These 16 T cell receptor beta chains were all obtained from the same sample, sequenced in a study of CD8 T cells in Susac syndrome. The authors reverse transcribed 0.5 to 1 ug RNA with random hexamers. A single record per CDR3 protein comes from TCRdb applying MiXCR to the immunoSEQ multiplex PCR reads. The sample has roughly 200,000 distinct CDR3 sequences, roughly 95% seen once. Source material: CD4+ T cells from PBMCs. These receptors came from a human donor with multiple sclerosis.

This chain connects TRBV24-1 to TRBJ2-7, with TRBD1 matching 7 bases. Trimming at V came to 1 base and at J to 0 bases, leaving 5 bases not matched to a gene. CDR1 and CDR2 from the germline V gene are KGHDR and SFDVKD. This CDR3 is built from 16 residues. The CDR3 DNA is TGTGCCACCAGTGATTTAGGGGGCTTCAGCTCCTACGAGCAGTACTTC. Protein product: CATSDLGGFSSYEQYF.

V is TRBV30 and J is TRBJ2-6; D possibly corresponds to TRBD1 (6 bases). V lost 0 bases and J 4 bases, leaving 16 bases between the germline ends. Germline lookup yields CDR1 GTSNPN and CDR2 SVGIG (reference sequence). The CDR3 is made up of 17 amino acids. In nucleotides, the CDR3 is TGTGCCTGGAGTGTACTGGCAGGGGCAGGGGGGGCCAACGTCCTGACTTTC. Protein product: CAWSVLAGAGGANVLTF.

The chain joins TRBV25-1 to TRBJ2-1; D is possibly TRBD1 or TRBD2 (5 bases each). The V and J ends lost 5 bases and 5 bases respectively, with 16 bases between them. The CDR3 consists of 15 residues. Germline assignment: CDR1 MGHDK and CDR2 SYGVNS. The CDR3 spells CASSPLGTVDNEQFF. The CDR3 region has the DNA TGTGCCAGCAGTCCGCTTGGGACGGTAGACAATGAGCAGTTCTTC.

The V gene is TRBV29-1, the J gene TRBJ2-3; D uncertain. The CDR3 is 12 residues long. Trimming took off 2 bases at V and 1 base at J, with 4 bases between the two ends. The germline V gene encodes CDR1 SQVTM and CDR2 ANQGSEA. The CDR3 DNA reads TGCAGCGTTGAACAGGGCACAGATACGCAGTATTTT. Its protein is CSVEQGTDTQYF.

Here the CDR3 reads CSVWTGDNQPQHF. In nucleotides, the CDR3 is TGCAGCGTATGGACAGGGGACAATCAGCCCCAGCATTTT. The V call is TRBV29-1, the J call TRBJ1-5, with 9 bases fitting TRBD1. V dropped 6 bases and J dropped 3; count of bases not matched to a gene: 3. CDR1 SQVTM and CDR2 ANQGSEA come from the germline V gene. The CDR3 totals 13 residues.

The table lists this clonotype with a count of one. The V call is TRBV27, the J call TRBJ1-5; D unclear. The V gene's germline CDR1 is MNHEY and CDR2 SMNVEV (reference sequence). V was shortened by 1 base and J by 2 bases, with 9 bases between the two germline ends. The length of the CDR3 is 15 residues. The CDR3 region has the DNA TGTGCCAGCAGTTTATTGCCCAATGGCAATCAGCCCCAGCATTTT. It codes for CASSLLPNGNQPQHF.

The chain employs TRBV20-1 and TRBJ1-2; 8 bases line up with TRBD1. Germline CDR1 and CDR2: DFQATT and SNEGSKA (reference sequence). This CDR3 has 11 amino acids. With V trimmed by 4 bases and J by 8 bases, 3 bases remained unmatched. The CDR3 is CSANRGEGYTF. Here the CDR3 DNA reads TGCAGTGCTAACAGGGGGGAGGGCTACACCTTC.

The chain employs TRBV29-1 and TRBJ2-4, with D unresolved. Germline values: CDR1 SQVTM, CDR2 ANQGSEA. The CDR3 loop spans 11 amino acids. V lost 2 bases and J 7 bases, leaving 6 bases between the germline ends. The CDR3 region has the DNA TGCAGCGTTGAAATTTTGAACATTCAGTACTTC. The encoded protein is CSVEILNIQYF.

The V call is TRBV12-3 or TRBV12-4, the J call TRBJ1-6; tentatively, D is TRBD1 (6 bases). Trimming stripped 2 bases from V and 13 bases from J, with 15 bases between. There are 14 residues in the CDR3. The CDR3 region is CASSLPRRGSPLHF. The CDR3 DNA is TGTGCCAGCAGTTTACCTCGGAGGGGGTCGCCCCTCCACTTT.

This chain uses TRBV3-1 with TRBJ2-4; 8 bases fit TRBD1. This CDR3 is 14 amino acids long. Germline V gives CDR1 LGHDT, CDR2 YNNKEL (reference sequence). The V segment lost 1 base and the J segment 8 bases; nucleotides outside the gene matches: 4. This CDR3 reads CASSQVQGGHIQYF. CDR3 bases: TGTGCCAGCAGCCAAGTACAGGGGGGACACATTCAGTACTTC.

V gene TRBV7-9 combines with J gene TRBJ2-3; D remains unclear. Trimming shortened V by 5 bases and J by 2 bases, and 11 bases separated the two germline ends. The CDR3 loop spans 14 amino acids. Germline V lookup: CDR1 SEHNR, CDR2 FQNEAQ (reference sequence). CDR3 nucleotides: TGTGCCAGCAGCCCAGGCCTCCCCACAGATACGCAGTATTTT. It encodes CASSPGLPTDTQYF. The whole variable domain, filled in from reference TRBV7-9 and TRBJ2-3, reads DTGVSQNPRHKITKRGQNVTFRCDPISEHNRLYWYRQTLGQGPEFLTYFQNEAQLEKSRLLSDRFSAERPKGSFSTLEIQRTEQGDSAMYLCASSPGLPTDTQYFGPGTRLTVL.

CDR3: CSASEGHYEQYF. CDR3 sequence (DNA): TGCAGTGCTAGCGAGGGACACTACGAGCAGTACTTC. This chain connects TRBV20-1 to TRBJ2-7, with D possibly TRBD1 on 6 matching bases. The CDR3 covers 12 residues. Germline-derived CDR1 and CDR2 are DFQATT and SNEGSKA (reference sequence). V was trimmed by 3 bases and J by 3 bases, leaving 9 bases between them.

This chain's CDR3 is CDAPGVSSYNSPLHF. In DNA form, the CDR3 reads TGTGACGCGCCAGGGGTAAGCTCCTATAATTCACCCCTCCACTTT. This chain links TRBV5-6 with TRBJ1-6; possible D gene TRBD1, 6 bases. Germline V gene lookup returns CDR1 SGHDT and CDR2 YYEEEE. The CDR3 loop spans 15 amino acids.

The chain combines TRBV5-1 with TRBJ2-3; 8 bases map to TRBD2. Germline CDR1 SGHRS, CDR2 YFSETQ. The CDR3 totals 15 residues. The J segment lost 3 bases and the V segment lost 4 bases, leaving 7 bases of the junction unmatched. This CDR3 is CASSTPGLETDTQYF. The CDR3 DNA reads TGCGCCAGCAGCACCCCGGGACTAGAGACAGATACGCAGTATTTT.

CDR3 sequence: CSARQAYSNQPQHF. The CDR3 DNA sequence: TGCAGTGCTAGACAGGCGTATAGCAATCAGCCCCAGCATTTT. The chain joins TRBV20-1 to TRBJ1-5; D remains unclear. Trimming cost V 2 bases and J 0 bases, with 8 bases left between them. Per the germline V gene, CDR1 is DFQATT and CDR2 is SNEGSKA (reference sequence). The CDR3 runs to 14 residues.

The chain is built from TRBV3-1 and TRBJ2-1; no clear D gene. V lost 0 bases and J 12 bases, leaving 6 bases between the germline ends. Germline CDR1 LGHDT, CDR2 YNNKEL (reference sequence). The CDR3 extends over 11 amino acids. DNA for the CDR3: TGTGCCAGCAGCCAAGAGTCCCGGCAGTTCTTC. Protein: CASSQESRQFF.